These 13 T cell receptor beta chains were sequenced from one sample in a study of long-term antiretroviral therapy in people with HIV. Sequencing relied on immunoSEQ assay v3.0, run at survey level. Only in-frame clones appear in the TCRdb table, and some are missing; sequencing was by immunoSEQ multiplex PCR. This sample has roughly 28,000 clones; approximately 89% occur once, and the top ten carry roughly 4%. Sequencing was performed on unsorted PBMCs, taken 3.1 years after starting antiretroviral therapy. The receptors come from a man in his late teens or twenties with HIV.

CDR3 sequence reads: CASSAYKMDNEQFF. Here the CDR3 DNA reads TGCGCCAGCAGCGCTTATAAAATGGACAATGAGCAGTTCTTC. The chain carries TRBV5-1 and TRBJ2-1; D remains unclear. CDR3 size: 14 residues. Per the germline V gene, CDR1 is SGHRS and CDR2 is YFSETQ. Trimming took 4 bases from V and 5 from J, leaving 13 bases between them. Together with reference TRBV5-1 and TRBJ2-1, the CDR3 gives the full variable domain: KAGVTQTPRYLIKTRGQQVTLSCSPISGHRSVSWYQQTPGQGLQFLFEYFSETQRNKGNFPGRFSGRQFSNSRSEMNVSTLELGDSALYLCASSAYKMDNEQFFGPGTRLTVL.

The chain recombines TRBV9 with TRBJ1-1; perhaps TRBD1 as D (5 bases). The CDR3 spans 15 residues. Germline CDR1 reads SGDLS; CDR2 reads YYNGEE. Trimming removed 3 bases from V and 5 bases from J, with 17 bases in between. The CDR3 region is CASSGSGGKWTEAFF. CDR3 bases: TGTGCCAGCAGCGGGTCCGGGGGTAAGTGGACTGAAGCTTTCTTT.

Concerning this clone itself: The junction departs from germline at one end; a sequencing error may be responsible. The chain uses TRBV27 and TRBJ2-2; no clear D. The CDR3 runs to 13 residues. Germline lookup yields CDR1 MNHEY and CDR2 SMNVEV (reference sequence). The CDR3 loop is CAGSPSNTGELFF. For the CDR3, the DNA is TGTGCCGGCAGCCCGTCGAACACCGGGGAGCTGTTTTTT.

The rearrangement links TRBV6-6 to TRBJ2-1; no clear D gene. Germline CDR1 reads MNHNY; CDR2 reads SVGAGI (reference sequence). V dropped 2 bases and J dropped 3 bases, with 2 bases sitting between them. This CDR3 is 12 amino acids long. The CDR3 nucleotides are TGTGCCAGCAGTTACGACTACAATGAGCAGTTCTTC. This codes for CASSYDYNEQFF.

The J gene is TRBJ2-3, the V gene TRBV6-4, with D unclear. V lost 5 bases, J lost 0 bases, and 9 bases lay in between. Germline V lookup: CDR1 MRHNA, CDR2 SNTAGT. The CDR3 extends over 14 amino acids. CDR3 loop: CASSLVPSTDTQYF. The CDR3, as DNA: TGTGCCAGCAGTCTCGTCCCTAGCACAGATACGCAGTATTTT.

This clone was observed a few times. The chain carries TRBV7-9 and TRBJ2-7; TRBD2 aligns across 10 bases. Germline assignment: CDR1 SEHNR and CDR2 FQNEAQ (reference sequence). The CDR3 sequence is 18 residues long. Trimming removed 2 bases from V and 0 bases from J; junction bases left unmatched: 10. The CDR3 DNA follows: TGTGCCAGCAGCTTACTGGGGCTAGCGGGAGTCCGCTCCTACGAGCAGTACTTC. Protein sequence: CASSLLGLAGVRSYEQYF.

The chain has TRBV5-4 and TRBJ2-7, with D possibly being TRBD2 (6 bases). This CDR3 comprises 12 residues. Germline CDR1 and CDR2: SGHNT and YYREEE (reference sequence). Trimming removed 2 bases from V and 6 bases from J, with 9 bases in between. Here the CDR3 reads CASSFSEGEQYF. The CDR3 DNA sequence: TGTGCCAGCAGCTTTTCGGAGGGCGAGCAGTACTTC.

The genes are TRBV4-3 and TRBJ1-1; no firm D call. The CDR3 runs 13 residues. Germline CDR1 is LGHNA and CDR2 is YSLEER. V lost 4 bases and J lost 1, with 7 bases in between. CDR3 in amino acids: CASSLTPNTEAFF. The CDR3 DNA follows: TGCGCCAGCAGCCTTACTCCGAACACTGAAGCTTTCTTT.

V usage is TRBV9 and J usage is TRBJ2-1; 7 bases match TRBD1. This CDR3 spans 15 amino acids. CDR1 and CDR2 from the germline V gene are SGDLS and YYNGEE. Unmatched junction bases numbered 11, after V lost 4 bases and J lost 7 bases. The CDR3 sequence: CASSIRQGPWNEQFF. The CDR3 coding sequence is TGTGCCAGCAGCATACGACAGGGCCCGTGGAATGAGCAGTTCTTC.

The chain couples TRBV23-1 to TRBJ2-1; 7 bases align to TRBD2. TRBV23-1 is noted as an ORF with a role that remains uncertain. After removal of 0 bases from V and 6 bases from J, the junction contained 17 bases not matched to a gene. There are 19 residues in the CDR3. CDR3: CASSQSLRGRGRAFNEQFF. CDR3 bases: TGCGCCAGCAGTCAATCGTTGAGGGGCCGAGGGAGGGCATTCAATGAGCAGTTCTTC.

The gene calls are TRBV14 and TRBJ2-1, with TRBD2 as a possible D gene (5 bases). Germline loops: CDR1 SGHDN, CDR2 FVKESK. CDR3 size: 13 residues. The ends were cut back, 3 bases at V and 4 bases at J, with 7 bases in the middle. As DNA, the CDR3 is TGTGCCAGCAGCCAGGGAGCGTACAATGAGCAGTTCTTC. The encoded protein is CASSQGAYNEQFF.

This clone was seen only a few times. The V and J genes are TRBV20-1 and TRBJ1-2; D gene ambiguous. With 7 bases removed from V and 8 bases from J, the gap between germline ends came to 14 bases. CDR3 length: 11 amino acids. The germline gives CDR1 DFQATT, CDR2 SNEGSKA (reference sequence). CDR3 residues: CSVGTREGYTF. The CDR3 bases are TGCAGTGTGGGCACGAGGGAGGGCTACACCTTC.

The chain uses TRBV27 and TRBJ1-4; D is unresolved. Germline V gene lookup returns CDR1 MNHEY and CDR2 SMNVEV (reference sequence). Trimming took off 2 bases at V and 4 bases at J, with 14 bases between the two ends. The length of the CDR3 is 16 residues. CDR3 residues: CASSLRQPLFNEKLFF. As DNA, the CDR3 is TGTGCCAGCAGTTTAAGGCAGCCCCTTTTTAATGAAAAACTGTTTTTT. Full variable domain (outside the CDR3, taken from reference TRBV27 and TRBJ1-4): EAQVTQNPRYLITVTGKKLTVTCSQNMNHEYMSWYRQDPGLGLRQIYYSMNVEVTDKGDVPEGYKVSRKEKRNFPLILESPSPNQTSLYFCASSLRQPLFNEKLFFGSGTQLSVL.